This passage covers 10 T cell receptor beta chains from one sample sequenced in a study of T cells after yellow fever vaccination. From the 5' RACE reads, TCRdb called clonotypes with MiXCR, one entry per CDR3 protein. The data hold roughly 320,000 distinct CDR3 sequences, with roughly 10% observed a single time. The sequencing used CD4+ T cells sorted from PBMCs, collected 45 days after the yellow fever booster vaccination. These receptors were collected from a young man who received the YFV17D yellow fever vaccine.

This clonotype was counted a few times. This sequence joins TRBV9 and TRBJ2-3; possible D gene TRBD1, 6 bases. CDR1 and CDR2 from the germline V gene are SGDLS and YYNGEE. The V end lost 3 bases, the J end lost 6 bases, and 17 bases lay between the germline ends. This CDR3 has 15 residues. The CDR3 is CASSAGALWSDTQYF. CDR3 in DNA: TGTGCCAGCAGCGCAGGGGCGTTGTGGTCGGATACGCAGTATTTT.

This clonotype has a handful of counts. The chain carries TRBV7-9 and TRBJ2-7, with D maybe TRBD2 (7 bases). Trimming removed 4 bases at V and 6 bases at J, with 16 bases between. CDR1 and CDR2 (germline): SEHNR, FQNEAQ (reference sequence). The CDR3 is 14 amino acids. CDR3 DNA: TGTGCCAGCAGCTCCCGGGGGAGGGGGGTCGAGCAGTACGTC. This sequence encodes CASSSRGRGVEQYV.

The table lists this clonotype with many counts. V and J are TRBV5-1 and TRBJ2-3, with D unclear. This CDR3 comprises 14 residues. Germline CDR1 and CDR2: SGHRS and YFSETQ. V was clipped by 1 base and J by 5 bases, with 11 bases between them. The CDR3 DNA follows: TGCGCCAGCAGCTTGTTAAGGGAAGTAGATACGCAGTATTTT. Protein product: CASSLLREVDTQYF.

This clonotype was seen a handful of times. The chain links TRBV5-4 to TRBJ1-1; D is unclear. The CDR3 covers 17 residues. Germline V CDR1 and CDR2: SGHNT, YYREEE (reference sequence). Trimming pared 0 bases from V and 3 bases from J, leaving 18 bases between. The CDR3 DNA follows: TGTGCCAGCAGCTTGGAGAGGGCGGGGAGGACGGACACTGAAGCTTTCTTT. Translation gives CASSLERAGRTDTEAFF.

This clonotype was seen a few times. CDR3 in DNA: TGTGCCAGCAGCGTCAGACAGCCCACCGAAAAACTGTTTTTT. This translates into CASSVRQPTEKLFF. This chain joins TRBV7-9 and TRBJ1-4, with D perhaps TRBD1 (5 bases). V shed 5 bases and J shed 8 bases, with 15 bases lying between them. Germline CDR1 and CDR2: SEHNR and FQNEAQ (reference sequence). The CDR3 totals 14 residues.

Worth noting for this clonotype: At one end the junction does not follow the germline gene, possibly because of a read error. The V call is TRBV7-2, the J call TRBJ2-5, with TRBD2 matching 7 bases. Germline CDR1 reads SGHTA; CDR2 reads FQGNSA. The CDR3 runs to 13 residues. The CDR3 bases are TGTGCCAGCAGCTACCCCGGGCAGGCTGGGGGGGACTTC. Translation: CASSYPGQAGGDF. The whole variable domain, remainder taken from reference TRBV7-2 and TRBJ2-5, is GAGVSQSPSNKVTEKGKDVELRCDPISGHTALYWYRQSLGQGLEFLIYFQGNSAPDKSGLPSDRFSAERTGGSVSTLTIQRTQQEDSAVYLCASSYPGQAGGDFGPGTRLLVL.

This clonotype turned up a few times. V gene TRBV20-1 combines with J gene TRBJ2-3, with 10 bases fitting TRBD2. Germline V gene data show CDR1 as DFQATT and CDR2 as SNEGSKA (reference sequence). The CDR3 is made up of 15 amino acids. Losses at the gene ends were 1 base for V and 3 bases for J; bases not matched to a gene: 4. CDR3 DNA sequence: TGCAGTGCTAGAGCGAGCGGGGGGGCTACAGATACGCAGTATTTT. Protein sequence: CSARASGGATDTQYF.

This clonotype was counted only a few times. The chain employs TRBV5-1 and TRBJ1-4; maybe TRBD1 (5 bases). Germline lookup yields CDR1 SGHRS and CDR2 YFSETQ. Deletions cut 0 bases from V and 8 bases from J, with 11 bases between. The CDR3 has 14 residues. In DNA form, the CDR3 reads TGCGCCAGCAGCTTGGAAGGGGCGGAGGAAAAACTGTTTTTT. It codes for CASSLEGAEEKLFF.

This clonotype has only a few counts. The CDR3, as DNA: TGCGCCAGCAGCCAAGATGTGGGCAGGGCGAGCACAGATACGCAGTATTTT. Protein product: CASSQDVGRASTDTQYF. The J gene is TRBJ2-3, the V gene TRBV4-1; possible D gene TRBD1, 5 bases. Germline CDR1 and CDR2: MGHRA and YSYEKL. Trimming pared 0 bases from V and 0 bases from J, leaving 13 bases between. The CDR3 totals 17 residues.

This rearrangement joins TRBV5-1 to TRBJ2-5; 9 bases match TRBD1. The CDR3 is 14 amino acids. V lost 4 bases, J lost 4 bases, and 5 bases stayed unmatched. Germline assignment: CDR1 SGHRS and CDR2 YFSETQ. The CDR3 DNA sequence: TGCGCCAGCAGCGTCCGGGACAGGGCAGAGACCCAGTACTTC. Amino acids: CASSVRDRAETQYF.